These 8 T cell receptor beta chains were all obtained from the same sample, sequenced in a study of T cells in localized non-small cell lung cancer. The assay was immunoSEQ multiplex PCR, and TCRdb's table has in-frame clones only and misses some. The data show about 40,000 clones, with roughly 90% seen just once and about 10% held by the top ten. The sequencing here drew on PBMCs, taken before any cancer treatment. Receptor source: a woman aged 40-69 years with stage II lung adenocarcinoma.

The sample holds one count of this clone. The gene calls are TRBV28 and TRBJ1-5; perhaps TRBD1 as D (5 bases). V was trimmed by 10 bases and J by 4 bases, leaving 20 bases between them. The CDR3 covers 15 residues. The germline V gene encodes CDR1 MDHEN and CDR2 SYDVKM. The CDR3 nucleotides read TGTGCCACCTTCAAGATGGGACGGTATAATCAGCCCCAGCATTTT. It codes for CATFKMGRYNQPQHF.

The V call is TRBV5-6, the J call TRBJ2-1, with TRBD2 matching 10 bases. Germline CDR1 SGHDT, CDR2 YYEEEE. V was clipped by 2 bases and J by 4 bases; unmatched bases: 3. CDR3 length equals 15 residues. The CDR3 region has the DNA TGTGCCAGCAGCTTTACAGCGGGGGGGTACAATGAGCAGTTCTTC. This encodes CASSFTAGGYNEQFF.

The rearrangement uses TRBV6-5 and TRBJ2-2; D is uncertain. Germline V gives CDR1 MNHEY, CDR2 SVGAGI. The CDR3 sequence is 13 residues long. V lost 2 bases and J 7 bases, leaving 8 bases between the germline ends. CDR3 coding DNA: TGTGCCAGCAGTTACCAACCCAGCGGGGAGCTGTTTTTT. Encoded protein: CASSYQPSGELFF.

This clone was detected only once. The chain carries TRBV18 and TRBJ2-7; TRBD1 matches at 10 bases. CDR3 length: 14 amino acids. The J segment lost 2 bases and the V segment lost 6 bases, leaving 4 bases of the junction unmatched. Germline-derived CDR1 and CDR2 are KGHSH and LQKENI. The DNA of the CDR3 is TGTGCCAGCTCCCCAGGGACAGGGGCCTACGAGCAGTACTTC. It yields the protein CASSPGTGAYEQYF.

The genes are TRBV7-9 and TRBJ2-7; TRBD2 matches at 8 bases. Germline CDR1 reads SEHNR; CDR2 reads FQNEAQ (reference sequence). After removal of 1 base from V and 7 bases from J, the junction contained 12 bases not matched to a gene. This CDR3 has 16 amino acids. Here the CDR3 DNA reads TGTGCCAGCAGCTTAGGTAACGGGGGGGCAAGGAATGAGCAGTACTTC. Its protein product is CASSLGNGGARNEQYF.

CDR3 bases: TGTGCCAGTAGTATTGGACAGGACCGAGGTACTGAAGCTTTCTTT. As protein: CASSIGQDRGTEAFF. This chain joins TRBV19 and TRBJ1-1, with 7 bases fitting TRBD1. Germline CDR1 is LNHDA and CDR2 is SQIVND (reference sequence). V trimming: 3 bases; J trimming: 5 bases; junction bases outside the gene matches: 9. CDR3 length: 15 amino acids.

This rearrangement joins TRBV4-2 to TRBJ1-6; 7 bases are a match to TRBD1. CDR3 size: 17 residues. Germline V gene data show CDR1 as LGHNA and CDR2 as YNFKEQ. The V segment lost 0 bases and the J segment 7 bases; nucleotides outside the gene matches: 9. CDR3 amino acids: CASSQDLRDRENSPLHF. The CDR3 DNA reads TGTGCCAGCAGCCAAGATCTTAGGGACAGAGAAAATTCACCCCTCCACTTT.

This chain joins TRBV7-3 and TRBJ2-5, with 7 bases fitting TRBD2. The junction had 8 bases not matched to a gene; V was cut back by 5 bases and J by 2 bases. This CDR3 comprises 15 residues. Per germline, CDR1 SGHTA and CDR2 FQGTGA. CDR3 DNA: TGTGCCAGCAGCCACAACCCGGGGGGTCAAGAGACCCAGTACTTC. This gives the protein CASSHNPGGQETQYF.